The next 28 T cell receptor beta chains were all read from a single sample in a study of T cell responses to AZD1222 COVID-19 vaccine. Using immunoSEQ multiplex PCR, the repertoire was profiled, and TCRdb retains in-frame clones only, with some absent. Of 110,000 to 150,000 clones listed, approximately 89% are singletons. Source: peripheral blood, taken on day 0 of AZD1222 vaccination. These receptors all come from an adult in good health.

V gene TRBV7-9 combines with J gene TRBJ1-2, with D unresolved. V lost 6 bases and J lost 8, with 19 bases in between. The germline CDR1 and CDR2 sequences are SEHNR and FQNEAQ (reference sequence). The CDR3 extends over 14 amino acids. As DNA, the CDR3 is TGTGCCAGCAGTCAAAACGAAGCGACCCACGGCTACACCTTC. Translated, it gives CASSQNEATHGYTF.

V usage is TRBV23-1 and J usage is TRBJ2-7, with D possibly TRBD2 on 6 matching bases. TRBV23-1 belongs to the ORF category, with a function that is uncertain. This CDR3 contains 12 residues. V dropped 3 bases and J dropped 7 bases, with 10 bases sitting between them. Here the CDR3 reads CASSHHGREQYF. The CDR3 DNA reads as TGCGCCAGCAGTCACCATGGGAGGGAGCAGTACTTC.

DNA for the CDR3: TGTGCCAGCAGCTTCAGGTGGGGAGATGAAAAACTGTTTTTT. Translated, it gives CASSFRWGDEKLFF. V gene TRBV7-2 combines with J gene TRBJ1-4; D ambiguous. Germline-derived CDR1 and CDR2 are SGHTA and FQGNSA. V lost 3 bases and J lost 6, with 11 bases in between. The CDR3 is 14 residues long.

This clone was observed once. The chain carries TRBV6-5 and TRBJ2-3; no clear D. The CDR3 is 11 residues long. CDR1 is MNHEY, CDR2 SVGAGI, per germline. Trimming pared 5 bases from V and 10 bases from J, leaving 10 bases between. The CDR3 region has the DNA TGTGCCAGCAGTCAGAACAAGGCGCAGTATTTT. It yields the protein CASSQNKAQYF.

This sequence joins TRBV5-5 and TRBJ1-2, with a possible D match to TRBD1 (5 bases). Trimming stripped 3 bases from V and 0 bases from J, with 9 bases between. CDR3 length: 14 residues. The germline V gene encodes CDR1 SGHKS and CDR2 YYEKEE (reference sequence). The DNA of the CDR3 is TGTGCCAGCAGCTCCAGGGTCCCTAACTATGGCTACACCTTC. It yields the protein CASSSRVPNYGYTF.

This clone was seen more than once but under ten times. V and J are TRBV19 and TRBJ1-3; D is possibly TRBD1 (5 bases). CDR3 size: 14 residues. CDR1 is LNHDA, CDR2 SQIVND, per germline (reference sequence). V lost 5 bases and J lost 0, with 8 bases in between. CDR3 nucleotide sequence: TGTGCCAGTAGTTATGACAGCTCTGGAAACACCATATATTTT. Residues: CASSYDSSGNTIYF.

The chain recombines TRBV5-8 with TRBJ1-6; D is possibly TRBD1 (6 bases). The CDR3 has 13 amino acids. The germline V gene has CDR1 SGHTS and CDR2 YDEGEE. Trimming removed 6 bases at V and 7 bases at J, with 11 bases between. CDR3 residues: CASTQGWNSPLHF. Here the CDR3 DNA reads TGTGCCAGCACCCAGGGGTGGAATTCACCCCTCCACTTT.

The V and J genes are TRBV6-5 and TRBJ1-1, with a weak D call TRBD1 (6 bases). V was shortened by 6 bases and J by 12 bases, with 17 bases between the two germline ends. This CDR3 is built from 12 residues. Per the germline V gene, CDR1 is MNHEY and CDR2 is SVGAGI. CDR3 region: CASSPRGGVPFF. In DNA, the CDR3 is TGTGCCAGCAGCCCCCGGGGGGGCGTGCCTTTCTTT.

J is TRBJ2-2 and V is TRBV29-1, with 8 nucleotides matching TRBD1. J gave up 1 base and V 5 bases, and 6 bases lay outside the gene matches. This CDR3 contains 15 residues. Germline CDR1 reads SQVTM; CDR2 reads ANQGSEA. The CDR3 is CSVSRTGKNTGELFF. The CDR3 DNA is TGCAGCGTTTCTAGGACAGGGAAGAACACCGGGGAGCTGTTTTTT.

This clone was detected only a few times. This chain links TRBV7-2 with TRBJ1-6; D gene ambiguous. The germline V gene encodes CDR1 SGHTA and CDR2 FQGNSA. The length of the CDR3 is 15 residues. Trimming took 3 bases from V and 6 from J, leaving 12 bases between them. CDR3 sequence reads: CASSFGSRRNSPLHF. CDR3 nucleotides: TGTGCCAGCAGCTTCGGCTCCCGACGTAATTCACCCCTCCACTTT. The whole variable domain, remainder taken from reference TRBV7-2 and TRBJ1-6, is GAGVSQSPSNKVTEKGKDVELRCDPISGHTALYWYRQSLGQGLEFLIYFQGNSAPDKSGLPSDRFSAERTGGSVSTLTIQRTQQEDSAVYLCASSFGSRRNSPLHFGNGTRLTVT.

This chain joins TRBV5-1 and TRBJ2-5, with no clear D. CDR1 and CDR2 from the germline V gene are SGHRS and YFSETQ. The V and J ends lost 4 bases and 5 bases respectively, with 12 bases between them. The CDR3 is made up of 13 amino acids. The CDR3 reads CASSVPPRETQYF. In DNA, the CDR3 is TGCGCCAGCAGCGTCCCCCCAAGGGAGACCCAGTACTTC.

The chain joins TRBV5-1 to TRBJ2-7, with 8 bases that match TRBD1. Trimming cost V 0 bases and J 4 bases; bases outside gene matches: 15. This CDR3 is built from 18 residues. The germline V gene has CDR1 SGHRS and CDR2 YFSETQ. The CDR3 spells CASSLGGPDRGTRYEQYF. CDR3 DNA: TGCGCCAGCAGCTTGGGAGGGCCTGACAGGGGAACTCGATACGAGCAGTACTTC.

CDR3 in DNA: TGTGCCAGTAACATGGGGGGGCTCAGGGTGAACACTGAAGCTTTCTTT. Translated: CASNMGGLRVNTEAFF. This chain connects TRBV19 to TRBJ1-1; maybe TRBD1 (6 bases). This CDR3 spans 16 amino acids. V gave up 7 bases and J gave up 0 bases, with 18 bases separating them. Germline loops: CDR1 LNHDA, CDR2 SQIVND (reference sequence).

The J gene is TRBJ2-3, the V gene TRBV5-1, with D tentatively TRBD1 or TRBD2 (5 bases each). V lost 4 bases and J 2 bases, leaving 11 bases between the germline ends. The CDR3 is 14 residues long. Germline CDR1 is SGHRS and CDR2 is YFSETQ. CDR3: CASSPTGTTDTQYF. The CDR3 DNA is TGCGCCAGCAGCCCGACCGGGACCACAGATACGCAGTATTTT.

The chain is built from TRBV4-1 and TRBJ1-3, with 8 bases lining up with TRBD1. J lost 4 bases, V lost 3 bases, and 8 bases had no gene match. The CDR3 covers 16 residues. Per germline, CDR1 MGHRA and CDR2 YSYEKL. CDR3: CASSHDPQGAGNTIYF. CDR3 in DNA: TGCGCCAGCAGCCACGACCCCCAGGGGGCAGGAAACACCATATATTTT.

The chain employs TRBV3-1 (or the pseudogene TRBV3-2) and TRBJ1-1; D is uncertain. The CDR3 totals 13 residues. V lost 3 bases and J 5 bases, leaving 10 bases between the germline ends. Germline assignment: CDR1 LGHDT and CDR2 YNNKEL (reference sequence). CDR3 bases: TGTGCCAGCAGCCAGTTTACACTTACTGAAGCTTTCTTT. The encoded protein is CASSQFTLTEAFF.

The chain links TRBV3-1 (or the pseudogene TRBV3-2) to TRBJ1-1; a possible D gene is TRBD1 (5 bases). The CDR3 length is 14 residues. Trimming took 6 bases from V and 3 from J, leaving 14 bases between them. Germline V gene lookup returns CDR1 LGHDT and CDR2 YNNKEL (reference sequence). CDR3 sequence: CASSTTQGYTEAFF. DNA for the CDR3: TGTGCCAGCAGTACAACCCAGGGTTACACTGAAGCTTTCTTT.

The genes are TRBV12-5 and TRBJ1-2; D uncertain. Germline CDR1 reads LGHNT; CDR2 reads FRNRAP. The CDR3 is 14 amino acids. V lost 7 bases and J lost 8, with 20 bases in between. The CDR3 spells CASEPGLLAGGYTF. CDR3 sequence (DNA): TGTGCTAGTGAGCCAGGATTATTGGCGGGCGGCTACACCTTC.

This clone has just a few counts. This chain connects TRBV28 to TRBJ1-1; no clear D. In germline, CDR1 is MDHEN, CDR2 SYDVKM. The V gene lost 5 bases and the J gene lost 3 bases, with 16 bases spanning the gap. This CDR3 is 15 amino acids long. CDR3: CASSPIDRPYTEAFF. As DNA, the CDR3 is TGTGCCAGCAGTCCTATTGACCGGCCCTACACTGAAGCTTTCTTT.

The sample holds one count of this clone. This chain uses TRBV11-2 with TRBJ2-1, with D unresolved. Trimming left V 1 base short and J 0 bases short, with 7 bases between. The CDR3 runs to 15 residues. Germline CDR1 SGHAT, CDR2 FQNNGV. CDR3: CASSLGGSSYNEQFF. The CDR3 nucleotides are TGTGCCAGCAGCTTAGGTGGTTCCTCCTACAATGAGCAGTTCTTC. Drawing the rest from reference TRBV11-2 and TRBJ2-1, the complete variable domain is EAGVAQSPRYKIIEKRQSVAFWCNPISGHATLYWYQQILGQGPKLLIQFQNNGVVDDSQLPKDRFSAERLKGVDSTLKIQPAKLEDSAVYLCASSLGGSSYNEQFFGPGTRLTVL.

This clone was detected only a few times. V gene TRBV6-1 combines with J gene TRBJ2-1, with TRBD2 matching over 12 bases. There are 16 residues in the CDR3. Germline V gives CDR1 MNHNS, CDR2 SASEGT. J gave up 9 bases and V 1 base, and 7 bases lay outside the gene matches. The CDR3 DNA follows: TGTGCCAGCAGTGAAGATCTAGCGGGAGGGCCATTTGAGCAGTTCTTC. Translating it yields CASSEDLAGGPFEQFF.

V is TRBV19 and J is TRBJ1-6; TRBD1 aligns across 10 bases. This CDR3 has 15 amino acids. CDR1 LNHDA and CDR2 SQIVND come from the germline V gene (reference sequence). V lost 5 bases and J lost 7; bases outside the gene matches: 5. Here the CDR3 DNA reads TGTGCCAGTAGTTCAAGACAGGGGGCAAATTCACCCCTCCACTTT. This sequence encodes CASSSRQGANSPLHF.

The chain joins TRBV12-3 or TRBV12-4 to TRBJ2-1; D is undetermined. The V end lost 8 bases, the J end lost 9 bases, and 14 bases lay between the germline ends. The CDR3 has 12 residues. The CDR3 DNA reads as TGTGCCAGCGCCGCCCGGGTGGGTGAGCAGTTCTTC. Its protein is CASAARVGEQFF.

The rearrangement joins TRBV5-4 to TRBJ1-4; TRBD1 matches at 7 bases. The length of the CDR3 is 15 residues. Germline loops: CDR1 SGHNT, CDR2 YYREEE (reference sequence). With 3 bases clipped from V and 8 bases from J, the junction kept 10 bases outside the gene matches. The CDR3 nucleotides are TGTGCCAGCAGCTCCGACGGACAGGTGAAAGAAAAACTGTTTTTT. Translated: CASSSDGQVKEKLFF. The full variable domain, in which reference TRBV5-4 and TRBJ1-4 provide the parts outside the CDR3, is ETGVTQSPTHLIKTRGQQVTLRCSSQSGHNTVSWYQQALGQGPQFIFQYYREEENGRGNFPPRFSGLQFPNYSSELNVNALELDDSALYLCASSSDGQVKEKLFFGSGTQLSVL.

This chain joins TRBV4-2 and TRBJ2-5, with D maybe TRBD2 (5 bases). V lost 0 bases and J 2 bases, leaving 10 bases between the germline ends. The CDR3 is 15 residues long. Germline V gene sequence: CDR1 LGHNA, CDR2 YNFKEQ. This chain's CDR3 is CASSQDRGQQETQYF. Written as DNA, the CDR3 is TGTGCCAGCAGCCAAGATCGCGGGCAGCAAGAGACCCAGTACTTC.

The rearrangement links TRBV10-2 to TRBJ1-5, with D possibly matching TRBD1 (6 bases). The germline gives CDR1 WSHSY, CDR2 SAAADI. Between the trimmed V and J ends, which lost 4 bases and 11 bases, there was a span of 15 bases. The CDR3 loop spans 13 amino acids. The CDR3 here is CASSGSDEGAQHF. For the CDR3, the DNA is TGCGCCAGCAGTGGTTCGGATGAGGGGGCCCAGCATTTT.

The genes are TRBV5-6 and TRBJ2-7; 12 bases map to TRBD2. The CDR3 runs to 16 residues. The germline V gene encodes CDR1 SGHDT and CDR2 YYEEEE. After removal of 4 bases from V and 0 bases from J, the junction contained 5 bases not matched to a gene. This CDR3 reads CASSRGTSGFSYEQYF. The CDR3 DNA is TGTGCCAGCAGCCGTGGGACTAGCGGGTTCTCCTACGAGCAGTACTTC.

This sequence joins TRBV14 and TRBJ2-3, with 7 bases lining up with TRBD2. This CDR3 spans 16 amino acids. Looked up from germline, CDR1 is SGHDN and CDR2 is FVKESK. Trimming at V came to 4 bases and at J to 1 base, leaving 8 bases not matched to a gene. CDR3 loop: CASSPSGGTRTDTQYF. The CDR3 DNA reads TGTGCCAGCAGCCCATCGGGGGGTACTCGCACAGATACGCAGTATTTT.